The TCR beta chain under discussion was sequenced for a study of response to subunit inactivated influenza vaccine. Overall study findings and caveats: The authors suggested that every seasonal influenza vaccination recruits few new T cells.

With respect to this clonotype: The antigen remains undetermined.

MiXCR, run by TCRdb on the RT-PCR reads, gives a single entry per CDR3 protein. The sample includes 400,000 to 650,000 distinct CDR3 sequences, less than 7.5% seen only once; the top ten take about 12%. Germline-derived CDR1 and CDR2 are DFQATT and SNEGSKA (reference sequence). V gave up 1 base and J gave up 8 bases, with 13 bases separating them. The CDR3 loop spans 13 amino acids. The sequencing here drew on PBMCs from blood, taken 23 months after vaccination. The chain employs TRBV20-1 and TRBJ2-3, with D maybe TRBD2 (6 bases). The TCR was taken from a man between 50 and 75 years old who received an inactivated influenza vaccine. CDR3 nucleotides: TGCAGTGCTAGAGCTGGGACTGGTCTTACGCAGTATTTT. Protein sequence: CSARAGTGLTQYF.